The clone carrying this TCR beta chain showed up just once. What it binds is unknown. The protocol was immunoSEQ multiplex PCR, while the TCRdb copy is restricted to in-frame clones and leaves out a portion. The sample has 45,000 to 65,000 clones; around nine tenths are singletons. Germline-derived CDR1 and CDR2 are MNHNY and SVGAGI (reference sequence). The ends were cut back, 4 bases at V and 2 bases at J, with 9 bases in the middle. This CDR3 region has 13 residues. The source of the sample is a study of T cells in localized non-small cell lung cancer. Findings and limits, study-wide: Highest T cell clonality was seen in uninvolved adjacent lung, surpassing that measured in tumor. Heterogeneity stays possible, as sequencing covered only one tumor region.

This TCR was recovered from a man aged 40 to 70 with stage I squamous cell lung carcinoma. V usage is TRBV6-6 and J usage is TRBJ2-7; D call uncertain. The sequences come from peripheral blood, collected before any cancer treatment. The CDR3 DNA is TGTGCCAGCAGTTTAACGGCTACCTACGAGCAGTACTTC. This translates into CASSLTATYEQYF.